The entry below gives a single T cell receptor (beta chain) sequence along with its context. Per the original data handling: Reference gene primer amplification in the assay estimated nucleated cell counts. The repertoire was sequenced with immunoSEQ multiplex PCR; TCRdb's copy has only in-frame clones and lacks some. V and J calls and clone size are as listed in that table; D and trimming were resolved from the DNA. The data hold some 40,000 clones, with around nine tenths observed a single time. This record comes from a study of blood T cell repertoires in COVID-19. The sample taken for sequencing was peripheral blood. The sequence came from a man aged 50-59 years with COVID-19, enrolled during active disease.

The chain's CDR3 is CASSKRDRGLDEQFF. The CDR3 coding sequence is TGTGCCAGCAGCAAGAGGGACAGGGGCCTTGATGAGCAGTTCTTC. V is TRBV21-1 and J is TRBJ2-1; the D call TRBD1 from the table was never checked on the DNA. TRBV21-1 is a pseudogene locus. The CDR3 is 15 residues long.